The clone carrying this T cell receptor (beta chain) was recorded a few times. Antigen unknown. These data come from a study of blood T cells in healthy people across ages. Study-level information: About one barcoded beta molecule was captured per two T cells (by template switching). Study-wide findings and caveats: Older age went with lower TCR beta diversity per million T cells, in a roughly linear way. In long-lived donors, naive CD4+ cell counts and diversity exceeded those of aged donors.

With a J-beta primer mix and a sample-barcoded 5' primer, a second PCR ran about 7 to 12 cycles. TCRdb reanalysed the 5' RACE reads using MiXCR and keeps one entry per CDR3 protein. The data hold about 900,000 distinct CDR3 sequences, with roughly 52% observed a single time. The TCR originated in a man under 40 in good health. The sequenced material came from blood.

Written as DNA, the CDR3 is TGTGCCAGCAGTTTAAACGGGGGCCCCTACGAGCAGTACTTC. This translates into CASSLNGGPYEQYF. The chain has TRBV27 and TRBJ2-7, with D perhaps being TRBD1 or TRBD2 (6 bases each). CDR3 length: 14 amino acids. From germline, CDR1 is MNHEY and CDR2 SMNVEV (reference sequence). V gave up 2 bases and J gave up 2 bases, with 10 bases separating them.